The subject of this entry is one TCR beta chain. Antigen: not known. These data come from a study of vaccination and CD4 T cells after COVID-19. Study as a whole: As control conditions, cultures were given either a CEFX pool serving as positive control, an HIV-1 Nef pool, or no peptide at all.

Time point given: late sampling 161 to 241 days after vaccination in a few convalescent patients. The sample's treatment: roughly 11-day PBMC culture with coronavirus spike peptide pools or control peptides (ViraFEST assay). V lost 0 bases to trimming and J lost 5 bases, with 11 bases between them. CDR3 length: 14 residues. Germline V CDR1 and CDR2: MNHEY, SVGEGT. Scientists ran DNA taken from cultured CD4+ T cells through the Oncomine TCR Beta short-read assay for sequencing. TCRdb re-analysed the PCR reads in MiXCR, keeping a single row per CDR3 protein. The sample holds about 24,000 distinct CDR3 sequences, roughly 33% seen once.

V and J are TRBV6-2 or TRBV6-3 and TRBJ2-7; D possibly uses TRBD1 or TRBD2 (5 bases each). The source is a human donor who had recovered from COVID-19. Sequenced material: CD4+ T cells from blood, cultured in vitro, taken about 7 months after SARS-CoV-2 vaccination. CDR3 nucleotide sequence: TGTGCCAGCAGTTACTCGAGGGGAATGCACGAGCAGTACTTC. This codes for CASSYSRGMHEQYF.